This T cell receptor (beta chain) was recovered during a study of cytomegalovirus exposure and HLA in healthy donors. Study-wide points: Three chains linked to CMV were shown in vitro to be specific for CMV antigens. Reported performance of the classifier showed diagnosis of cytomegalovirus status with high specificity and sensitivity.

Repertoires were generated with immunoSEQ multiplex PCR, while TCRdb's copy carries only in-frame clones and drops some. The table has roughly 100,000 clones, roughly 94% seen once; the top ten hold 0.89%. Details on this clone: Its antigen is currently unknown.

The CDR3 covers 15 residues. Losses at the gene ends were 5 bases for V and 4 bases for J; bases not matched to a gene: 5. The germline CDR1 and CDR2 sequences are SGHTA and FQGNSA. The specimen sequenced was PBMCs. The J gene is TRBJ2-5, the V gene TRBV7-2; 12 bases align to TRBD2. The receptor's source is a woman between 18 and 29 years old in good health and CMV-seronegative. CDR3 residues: CASSDRLAGAETQYF. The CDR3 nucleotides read TGTGCCAGCAGCGACAGACTAGCGGGGGCAGAGACCCAGTACTTC.